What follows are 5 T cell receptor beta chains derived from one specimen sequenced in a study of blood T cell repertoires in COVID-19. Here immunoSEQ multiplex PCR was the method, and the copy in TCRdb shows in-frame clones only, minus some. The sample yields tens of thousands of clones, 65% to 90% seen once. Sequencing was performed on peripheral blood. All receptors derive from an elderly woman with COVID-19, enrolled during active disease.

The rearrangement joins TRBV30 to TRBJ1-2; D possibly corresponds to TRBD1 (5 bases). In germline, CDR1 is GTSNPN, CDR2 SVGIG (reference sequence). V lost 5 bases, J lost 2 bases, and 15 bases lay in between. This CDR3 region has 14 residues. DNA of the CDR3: TGTGCCTGGCGGAATCAGGGAATCAACTATGGCTACACCTTC. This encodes CAWRNQGINYGYTF.

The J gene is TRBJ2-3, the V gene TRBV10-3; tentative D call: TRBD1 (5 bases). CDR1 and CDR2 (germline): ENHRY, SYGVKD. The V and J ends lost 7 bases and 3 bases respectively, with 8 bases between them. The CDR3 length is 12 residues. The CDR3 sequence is CAINQGTDTQYF. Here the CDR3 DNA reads TGTGCCATCAACCAGGGTACAGATACGCAGTATTTT.

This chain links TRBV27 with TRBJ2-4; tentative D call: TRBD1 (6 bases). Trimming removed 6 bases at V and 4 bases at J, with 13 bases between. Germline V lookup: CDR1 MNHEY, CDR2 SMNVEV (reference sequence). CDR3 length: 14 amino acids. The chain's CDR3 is CASSPGTLKNIQYF. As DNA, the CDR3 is TGTGCCAGCAGCCCCGGGACACTTAAAAACATTCAGTACTTC.

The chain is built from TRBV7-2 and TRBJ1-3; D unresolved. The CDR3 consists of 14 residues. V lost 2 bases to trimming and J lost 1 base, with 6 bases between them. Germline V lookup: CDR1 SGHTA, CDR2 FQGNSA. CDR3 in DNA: TGTGCCAGCAGCTTATCGGGATCTGGAAACACCATATATTTT. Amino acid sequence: CASSLSGSGNTIYF.

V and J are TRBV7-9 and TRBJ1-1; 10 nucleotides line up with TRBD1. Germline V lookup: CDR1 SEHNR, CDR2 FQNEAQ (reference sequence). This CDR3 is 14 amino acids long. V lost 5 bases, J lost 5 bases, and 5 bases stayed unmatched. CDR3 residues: CASSATGGHTEAFF. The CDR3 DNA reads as TGTGCCAGCAGCGCGACAGGGGGCCATACTGAAGCTTTCTTT.